The 21 T cell receptor beta chains given below trace back to one sample, sequenced in a study of shared clonotypes between healthy human individuals (dated by TCRdb to the early 2020s). The method was the immunoSEQ multiplex PCR assay. This is the immuneACCESS table as TCRdb keeps it, with only in-frame sequences that have V and J called. A part of the clones is gone; compared with another copy, unresolved V genes explain less than half, and the rest is unexplained. The sample records about 1.1 million clones, about 72% of which are singletons. About 0.89% of the sample rests with the top ten. The sequencing input was memory CD4+ T cells from PBMCs. The sample's cell subset or site label is to be understood as: CD45RA-negative fraction. These receptors were taken from a man aged 18 to 35 in good health. Some clones in this sample may be carry-over from other donors' samples.

DNA for the CDR3: TGTGCCAGCAGCTTGCGGGAGGGAAGCACAGATACGCAGTATTTT. This sequence encodes CASSLREGSTDTQYF. The rearrangement joins TRBV11-2 to TRBJ2-3; 9 bases fit TRBD2. V trimming: 3 bases; J trimming: 0 bases; junction bases outside the gene matches: 1. Germline CDR1 reads SGHAT; CDR2 reads FQNNGV. The CDR3 sequence is 15 residues long.

The chain has TRBV5-1 and TRBJ2-7; perhaps D is TRBD1 or TRBD2 (5 bases each). This CDR3 is built from 14 residues. Germline CDR1 reads SGHRS; CDR2 reads YFSETQ. V gave up 0 bases and J gave up 5 bases, with 12 bases separating them. CDR3 loop: CASSLGQGVNEQYF. The CDR3 coding sequence is TGCGCCAGCAGCTTGGGTCAGGGAGTTAACGAGCAGTACTTC.

V gene TRBV28 combines with J gene TRBJ2-7; D possibly matches TRBD1 or TRBD2 (5 bases each). V lost 5 bases, J lost 4 bases, and 9 bases lay in between. CDR3 length: 12 amino acids. Germline values: CDR1 MDHEN, CDR2 SYDVKM. The CDR3 DNA sequence: TGTGCCAGCAGTCGGGGCAGATACGAGCAGTACTTC. Its protein is CASSRGRYEQYF.

This clone is a singleton in its sample. The chain recombines TRBV27 with TRBJ1-1; no clear D gene. There are 13 residues in the CDR3. V was clipped by 6 bases and J by 4 bases, with 12 bases between them. The germline V gene encodes CDR1 MNHEY and CDR2 SMNVEV (reference sequence). The CDR3 nucleotides are TGTGCCAGCAGGTCCGTGGCCTCCACTGAAGCTTTCTTT. The encoded protein is CASRSVASTEAFF.

For the CDR3, the DNA is TGTGCCTGGACGATCGCCCAAGCCCAAGAGACCCAGTACTTC. This codes for CAWTIAQAQETQYF. The V call is TRBV30, the J call TRBJ2-5; D gene ambiguous. Trimming stripped 4 bases from V and 1 base from J, with 13 bases between. CDR3 length equals 14 residues. Germline V gene sequence: CDR1 GTSNPN, CDR2 SVGIG (reference sequence).

The chain carries TRBV28 and TRBJ2-1; unclear D gene. V was pared by 6 bases and J by 6 bases, with 15 bases between. The CDR3 spans 14 residues. The germline V gene encodes CDR1 MDHEN and CDR2 SYDVKM. The CDR3 loop is CASRWGGEANEQFF. Written as DNA, the CDR3 is TGTGCCAGCAGATGGGGTGGTGAGGCCAATGAGCAGTTCTTC.

The genes are TRBV27 and TRBJ1-2, with D tentatively TRBD1 (5 bases). There are 13 residues in the CDR3. Germline V gene lookup returns CDR1 MNHEY and CDR2 SMNVEV (reference sequence). Trimming stripped 8 bases from V and 5 bases from J, with 15 bases between. The CDR3 is CASQGYSPYGYTF. The CDR3 bases are TGTGCCAGCCAGGGCTACTCGCCTTATGGCTACACCTTC.

This chain joins TRBV2 and TRBJ2-7; D is possibly TRBD2 (6 bases). Deletions cut 7 bases from V and 7 bases from J, with 14 bases between. The germline gives CDR1 SNHLY, CDR2 FYNNEI. There are 12 residues in the CDR3. The CDR3 spells CASTDAAGEQYF. In DNA, the CDR3 is TGTGCCAGCACAGACGCTGCGGGGGAGCAGTACTTC. Supplemented by reference TRBV2 and TRBJ2-7, the full variable domain reads EPEVTQTPSHQVTQMGQEVILRCVPISNHLYFYWYRQILGQKVEFLVSFYNNEISEKSEIFDDQFSVERPDGSNFTLKIRSTKLEDSAMYFCASTDAAGEQYFGPGTRLTVT.

This clone was counted many times. The chain employs TRBV28 and TRBJ1-2; TRBD1 matches at 8 bases. Trimming removed 2 bases from V and 4 bases from J; junction bases left unmatched: 9. The CDR3 totals 16 residues. CDR1 and CDR2 (germline): MDHEN, SYDVKM. CDR3 loop: CASSLPSLTGAYGYTF. DNA for the CDR3: TGTGCCAGCAGTTTACCCTCCCTGACAGGGGCCTATGGCTACACCTTC.

This chain connects TRBV14 to TRBJ2-7; D not resolved. The V end lost 0 bases, the J end lost 6 bases, and 21 bases lay between the germline ends. Looked up from germline, CDR1 is SGHDN and CDR2 is FVKESK. The CDR3 has 17 residues. The CDR3 loop reads CASSQDEGRVYPSEQYF. The CDR3 nucleotides read TGTGCCAGCAGCCAAGACGAAGGGCGAGTTTATCCGAGCGAGCAGTACTTC.

The chain carries TRBV30 and TRBJ1-2, with D uncertain. The length of the CDR3 is 13 residues. Trimming removed 1 base from V and 3 bases from J, with 9 bases in between. Germline CDR1 is GTSNPN and CDR2 is SVGIG (reference sequence). The CDR3, as DNA: TGTGCCTGGAGTGAAGGATTCCACTATGGCTACACCTTC. Translation gives CAWSEGFHYGYTF.

The chain joins TRBV18 to TRBJ2-7, with a tentative D call TRBD1 (5 bases). There are 14 residues in the CDR3. V was shortened by 8 bases and J by 2 bases, with 16 bases between the two germline ends. Germline CDR1 is KGHSH and CDR2 is LQKENI. The CDR3 is CASQPSQDTYEQYF. The CDR3 DNA follows: TGTGCCAGCCAACCATCGCAGGACACCTACGAGCAGTACTTC.

This clone was picked up a small number of times. The V gene is TRBV7-2, the J gene TRBJ2-5, with TRBD2 identical over 8 bases. The CDR3 is 15 residues long. Germline V CDR1 and CDR2: SGHTA, FQGNSA. Trimming at V came to 3 bases and at J to 4 bases, leaving 7 bases not matched to a gene. This chain's CDR3 is CASSFVPSGRETQYF. CDR3 bases: TGTGCCAGCAGCTTCGTTCCCAGCGGGAGAGAGACCCAGTACTTC.

The table lists this clone with a few counts. V gene TRBV4-3 combines with J gene TRBJ2-6, with D hard to call. V was cut by 1 base and J by 0 bases, with 4 bases left in between. The CDR3 length is 15 residues. Germline CDR1 is LGHNA and CDR2 is YSLEER. The chain's CDR3 is CASSQGGSGANVLTF. The DNA for the CDR3 is TGCGCCAGCAGCCAAGGGGGCTCTGGGGCCAACGTCCTGACTTTC.

This chain links TRBV30 with TRBJ1-2, with D possibly matching TRBD1 (6 bases). This CDR3 spans 13 amino acids. V dropped 2 bases and J dropped 5 bases, with 12 bases sitting between them. Looked up from germline, CDR1 is GTSNPN and CDR2 is SVGIG (reference sequence). The chain's CDR3 is CAWSFLGGYGYTF. CDR3 bases: TGTGCCTGGAGTTTCCTAGGGGGGTATGGCTACACCTTC.

The gene calls are TRBV19 and TRBJ1-2; D remains ambiguous. V lost 3 bases, J lost 4 bases, and 18 bases lay in between. The CDR3 is 16 amino acids. From germline, CDR1 is LNHDA and CDR2 SQIVND (reference sequence). CDR3: CASSISAGENFYGYTF. The CDR3 DNA reads TGTGCCAGTAGTATCTCCGCAGGAGAAAACTTCTATGGCTACACCTTC. The whole variable domain, filled in from reference TRBV19 and TRBJ1-2, reads DGGITQSPKYLFRKEGQNVTLSCEQNLNHDAMYWYRQDPGQGLRLIYYSQIVNDFQKGDIAEGYSVSREKKESFPLTVTSAQKNPTAFYLCASSISAGENFYGYTFGSGTRLTVV.

As to this clone: The sample contains more than one DNA sequence encoding this CDR3. The V call is TRBV9, the J call TRBJ2-1, with 10 bases aligning to TRBD2. Trimming cost V 4 bases and J 4 bases; bases outside gene matches: 5. The CDR3 is 15 residues long. CDR1 SGDLS and CDR2 YYNGEE come from the germline V gene. The CDR3 spells CASSPTSGTYNEQFF. CDR3 nucleotides: TGTGCCAGCAGCCCCACTAGCGGGACATACAATGAGCAGTTCTTC.

The rearrangement uses TRBV7-2 and TRBJ2-2, with 11 bases aligning to TRBD2. The junction had 7 bases not matched to a gene; V was cut back by 3 bases and J by 4 bases. The germline gives CDR1 SGHTA, CDR2 FQGNSA. This CDR3 has 17 amino acids. CDR3 nucleotide sequence: TGTGCCAGCAGCTTCAATAGCGGGAGGGGAATCACCGGGGAGCTGTTTTTT. Its protein is CASSFNSGRGITGELFF.

There are a few counts of this clone. The V call is TRBV7-9, the J call TRBJ1-1; 9 bases line up with TRBD1. The germline gives CDR1 SEHNR, CDR2 FQNEAQ (reference sequence). The ends lost 5 bases at V and 3 bases at J; junction bases unmatched: 10. The CDR3 has 16 amino acids. CDR3 DNA: TGTGCCAGCAGCCGGGACAGGGCCCTTACCTACACTGAAGCTTTCTTT. Its translation: CASSRDRALTYTEAFF.

This clone was observed a few times. V is TRBV5-4 and J is TRBJ2-7; TRBD2 agrees at 9 bases. CDR1 is SGHNT and CDR2 is YYREEE in the germline V gene (reference sequence). The length of the CDR3 is 13 residues. Losses at the gene ends were 4 bases for V and 6 bases for J; bases not matched to a gene: 5. The CDR3 DNA follows: TGTGCCAGCAGCCCCCAAGCGGGGGGCGAGCAGTACTTC. This translates into CASSPQAGGEQYF.

As to this clone: At the DNA level, this CDR3 is encoded by other sequences in the same sample as well. The rearrangement joins TRBV7-3 to TRBJ2-3; D unresolved. Germline-derived CDR1 and CDR2 are SGHTA and FQGTGA. V lost 2 bases and J lost 0, with 3 bases in between. CDR3 length: 13 residues. The CDR3 loop is CASSLLSTDTQYF. The CDR3 DNA sequence: TGTGCCAGCAGCTTATTAAGCACAGATACGCAGTATTTT.